Sequencing of this TCR beta chain was carried out in a study of blood T cell repertoires in COVID-19. Study-wide background: Acute-phase and convalescent COVID-19 samples originated in the United States, Italy and Spain. Sources were T cells, B-cell-depleted T cells, or PBMCs; the material itself was cDNA or gDNA.

As processed by the authors: Reference gene primer amplification yielded estimated nucleated cell counts. Measured with immunoSEQ multiplex PCR; TCRdb has only the in-frame clones, and not every one. The DNA was the basis for D and trimming; V, J and clone size are from that table. Of roughly 80,000 clones detected, roughly four fifths appear once; the ten largest clones hold approximately 16%. J lost 6 bases, V lost 5 bases, and 8 bases had no gene match. The CDR3 contains 15 residues. From germline, CDR1 is MNHEY and CDR2 SVGEGT. The chain recombines TRBV6-2 or TRBV6-3 with TRBJ2-1; 9 positions agree with TRBD2. The specimen sequenced was peripheral blood. This sequence was found in an older man with active or convalescent COVID-19. CDR3 in amino acids: CASSPLAGESNEQFF. The CDR3 nucleotides read TGTGCCAGCAGTCCCTTAGCGGGGGAGTCCAATGAGCAGTTCTTC.